The present TCR beta chain was sequenced within a study of vaccination and CD4 T cells after COVID-19. This CDR3 is built from 13 residues. The germline CDR1 and CDR2 sequences are DFQATT and SNEGSKA (reference sequence). V gave up 3 bases and J gave up 7 bases; unmatched junction bases: 7. Treatment here: approximately nine-day PBMC culture with coronavirus spike peptide pools or control peptides (ViraFEST assay). The Oncomine TCR Beta short-read assay sequenced DNA from cultured CD4+ T cells. It was cultured CD4+ T cells from which genomic DNA was extracted. Each CDR3 protein gets one entry after TCRdb re-called the PCR reads with MiXCR. The data contain over 8,500 distinct CDR3 sequences, about 54% of them singletons. About this clonotype itself: The antigen is not known.

Specimen: CD4+ T cells from blood, cultured in vitro. The V gene is TRBV20-1, the J gene TRBJ1-1, with 8 bases fitting TRBD1. The TCR was taken from a human donor who had recovered from COVID-19. In DNA form, the CDR3 reads TGCAGTGCTAGCTCACAGGGGGACAGTGAAGCTTTCTTT. Translation: CSASSQGDSEAFF.